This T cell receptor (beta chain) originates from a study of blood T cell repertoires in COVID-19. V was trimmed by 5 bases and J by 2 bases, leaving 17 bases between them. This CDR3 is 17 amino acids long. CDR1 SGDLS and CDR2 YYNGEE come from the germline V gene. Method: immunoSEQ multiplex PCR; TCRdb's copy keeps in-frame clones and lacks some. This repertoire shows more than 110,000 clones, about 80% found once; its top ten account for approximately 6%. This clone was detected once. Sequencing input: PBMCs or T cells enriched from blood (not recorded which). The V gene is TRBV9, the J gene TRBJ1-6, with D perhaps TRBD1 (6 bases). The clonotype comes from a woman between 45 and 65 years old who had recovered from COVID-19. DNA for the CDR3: TGTGCCAGCAGTACGGGACATGTGGGGGCCTATAATTCACCCCTCCACTTT. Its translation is CASSTGHVGAYNSPLHF.